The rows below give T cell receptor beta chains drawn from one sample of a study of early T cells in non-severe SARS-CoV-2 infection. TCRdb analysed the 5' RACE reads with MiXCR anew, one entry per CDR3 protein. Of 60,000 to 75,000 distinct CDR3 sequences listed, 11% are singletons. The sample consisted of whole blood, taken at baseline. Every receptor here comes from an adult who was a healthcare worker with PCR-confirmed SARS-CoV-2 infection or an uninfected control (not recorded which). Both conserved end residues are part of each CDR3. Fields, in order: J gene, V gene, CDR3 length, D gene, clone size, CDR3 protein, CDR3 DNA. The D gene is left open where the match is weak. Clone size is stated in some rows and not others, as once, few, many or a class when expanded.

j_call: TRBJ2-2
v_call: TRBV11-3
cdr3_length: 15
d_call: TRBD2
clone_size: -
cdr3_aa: CASSLATGGTGELFF
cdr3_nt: TGTGCCAGCAGCTTAGCCACGGGGGGGACCGGGGAGCTGTTTTTT

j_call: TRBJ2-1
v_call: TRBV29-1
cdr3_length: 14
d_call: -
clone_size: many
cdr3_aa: CSVGQRVSYNEQFF
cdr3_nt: TGCAGCGTCGGACAGCGAGTCTCCTACAATGAGCAGTTCTTC

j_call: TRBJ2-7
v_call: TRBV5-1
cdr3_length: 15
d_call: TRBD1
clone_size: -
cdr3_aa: CASSLGQRQAYEQYF
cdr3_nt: TGCGCCAGCAGCCTGGGACAGCGCCAAGCCTACGAGCAGTACTTC

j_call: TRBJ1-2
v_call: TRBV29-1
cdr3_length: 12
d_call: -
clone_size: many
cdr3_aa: CSTDGTNYGYTF
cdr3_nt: TGCAGCACCGACGGGACCAACTATGGCTACACCTTC

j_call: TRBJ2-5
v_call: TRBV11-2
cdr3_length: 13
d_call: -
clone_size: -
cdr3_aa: CASSWAIQETQYF
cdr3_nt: TGTGCCAGCAGTTGGGCGATCCAAGAGACCCAGTACTTC

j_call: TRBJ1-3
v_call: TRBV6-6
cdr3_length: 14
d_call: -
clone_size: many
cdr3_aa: CASSYSTGGNTIYF
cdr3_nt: TGTGCCAGCAGTTACTCGACGGGTGGAAACACCATATATTTT

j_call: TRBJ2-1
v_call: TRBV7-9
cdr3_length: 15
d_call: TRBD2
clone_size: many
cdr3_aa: CASSLGSGGYNEQFF
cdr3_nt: TGTGCCAGCAGCTTAGGTAGCGGGGGCTACAATGAGCAGTTCTTC

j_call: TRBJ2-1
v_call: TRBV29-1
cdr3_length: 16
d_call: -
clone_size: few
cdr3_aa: CSVEEGRGGSYNEQFF
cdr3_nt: TGCAGCGTTGAGGAAGGTAGAGGGGGATCCTACAATGAGCAGTTCTTC

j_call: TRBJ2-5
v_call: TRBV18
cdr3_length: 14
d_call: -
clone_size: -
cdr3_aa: CASSPTRPPETQYF
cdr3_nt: TGTGCCAGCTCACCCACGAGGCCCCCGGAGACCCAGTACTTC

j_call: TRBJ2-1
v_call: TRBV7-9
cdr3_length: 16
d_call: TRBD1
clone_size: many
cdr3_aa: CASSLGGTGSYNEQFF
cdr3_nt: TGTGCCAGCAGCTTAGGTGGGACAGGGAGTTACAATGAGCAGTTCTTC

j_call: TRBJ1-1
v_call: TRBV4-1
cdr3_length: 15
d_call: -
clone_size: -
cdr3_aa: CASSQGPRGDTEAFF
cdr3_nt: TGCGCCAGCAGCCAAGGTCCCAGGGGTGACACTGAAGCTTTCTTT

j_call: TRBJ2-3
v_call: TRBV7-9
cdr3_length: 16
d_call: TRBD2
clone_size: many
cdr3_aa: CASSTRTSDSTDTQYF
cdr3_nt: TGTGCCAGCAGCACCCGGACTAGCGACAGCACAGATACGCAGTATTTT

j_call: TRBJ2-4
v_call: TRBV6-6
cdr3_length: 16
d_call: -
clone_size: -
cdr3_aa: CASSYVGPLAKNIQYF
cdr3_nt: TGTGCCAGCAGTTACGTGGGACCGCTAGCCAAAAACATTCAGTACTTC

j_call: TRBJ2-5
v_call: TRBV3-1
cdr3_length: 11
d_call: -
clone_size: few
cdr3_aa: CASSQEGAQYF
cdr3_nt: TGTGCCAGCAGCCAAGAAGGGGCCCAGTACTTC

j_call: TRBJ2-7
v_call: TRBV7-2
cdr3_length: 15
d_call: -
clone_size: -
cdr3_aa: CASSSSGTQSYEQYF
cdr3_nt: TGTGCCAGCAGCTCCTCCGGGACTCAGTCCTACGAGCAGTACTTC

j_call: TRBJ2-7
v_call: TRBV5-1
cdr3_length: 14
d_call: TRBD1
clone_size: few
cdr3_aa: CASSLTGQGYEQYF
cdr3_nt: TGCGCCAGCAGCTTGACCGGACAGGGCTACGAGCAGTACTTC